The sequence of this T cell receptor beta chain was determined in a study of cytomegalovirus exposure and HLA in healthy donors. The primer mix had 60 Vbeta and 13 Jbeta primers. Original analysis: A follow-up analysis tallied tens of millions of unique TCR beta chains, about 11 million shared. Clones were sequenced by immunoSEQ multiplex PCR, and TCRdb holds only the in-frame ones, with some missing. V, J and clone size are taken as reported in that table, and D and trimming were inferred from the DNA itself. The table records roughly 190,000 clones, around 67% of them present only once. Study-wide results and caveats: In a later analysis, across HLA loci, associated TCR counts were highest for DRB1, lowest for HLA-C. High specificity and sensitivity for cytomegalovirus status were reported for the classifier.

The germline V and J ends were trimmed by 6 bases and 5 bases, with 13 bases remaining between them. The germline CDR1 and CDR2 sequences are MNHEY and SVGAGI. The CDR3 consists of 14 residues. Details on this clone: Its specificity is unknown.

The rearrangement uses TRBV6-5 and TRBJ2-2; D might be TRBD2 (6 bases). The source of this sequence is a woman in her 30s in good health and CMV-seropositive. Input material: PBMCs. The CDR3 DNA reads TGTGCCAGCAGCGGGAGTGGGTGGACCGGGGAGCTGTTTTTT. Its protein is CASSGSGWTGELFF.